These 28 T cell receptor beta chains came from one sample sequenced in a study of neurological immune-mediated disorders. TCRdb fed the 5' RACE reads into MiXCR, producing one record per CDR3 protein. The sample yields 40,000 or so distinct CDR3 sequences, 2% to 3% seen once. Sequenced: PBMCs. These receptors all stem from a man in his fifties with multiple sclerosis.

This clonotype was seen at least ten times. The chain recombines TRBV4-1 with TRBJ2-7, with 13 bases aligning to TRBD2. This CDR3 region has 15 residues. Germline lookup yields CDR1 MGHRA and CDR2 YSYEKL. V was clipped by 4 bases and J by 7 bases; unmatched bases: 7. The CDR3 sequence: CASSPGLAGSREQYF. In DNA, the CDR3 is TGCGCCAGCAGCCCGGGACTAGCGGGGAGTAGGGAGCAGTACTTC.

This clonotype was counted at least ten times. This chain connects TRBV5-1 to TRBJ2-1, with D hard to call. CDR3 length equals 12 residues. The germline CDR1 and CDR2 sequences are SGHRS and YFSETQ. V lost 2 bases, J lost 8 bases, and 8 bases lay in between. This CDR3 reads CASSLGRDEQFF. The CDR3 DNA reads TGCGCCAGCAGCTTAGGTAGGGATGAGCAGTTCTTC. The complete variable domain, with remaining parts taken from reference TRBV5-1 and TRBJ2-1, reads KAGVTQTPRYLIKTRGQQVTLSCSPISGHRSVSWYQQTPGQGLQFLFEYFSETQRNKGNFPGRFSGRQFSNSRSEMNVSTLELGDSALYLCASSLGRDEQFFGPGTRLTVL.

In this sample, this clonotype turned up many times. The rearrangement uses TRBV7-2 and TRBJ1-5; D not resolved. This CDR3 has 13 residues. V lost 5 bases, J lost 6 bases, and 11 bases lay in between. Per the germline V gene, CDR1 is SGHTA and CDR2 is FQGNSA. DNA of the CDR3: TGTGCCAGCAGCCCTCGCGGCTTTCAGCCCCAGCATTTT. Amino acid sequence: CASSPRGFQPQHF.

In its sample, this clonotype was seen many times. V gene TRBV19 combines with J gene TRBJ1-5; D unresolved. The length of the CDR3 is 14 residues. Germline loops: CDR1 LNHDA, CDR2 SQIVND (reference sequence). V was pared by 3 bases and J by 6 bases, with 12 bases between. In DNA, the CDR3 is TGTGCCAGTAGTATCGGGGAGGGAAGTCAGCCCCAGCATTTT. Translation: CASSIGEGSQPQHF.

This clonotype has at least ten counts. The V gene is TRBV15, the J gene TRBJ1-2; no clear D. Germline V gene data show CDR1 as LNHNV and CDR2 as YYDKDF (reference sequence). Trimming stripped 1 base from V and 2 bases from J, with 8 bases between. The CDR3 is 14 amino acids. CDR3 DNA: TGTGCCACCAGCAGAGCGTCGGGGAACTATGGCTACACCTTC. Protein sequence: CATSRASGNYGYTF.

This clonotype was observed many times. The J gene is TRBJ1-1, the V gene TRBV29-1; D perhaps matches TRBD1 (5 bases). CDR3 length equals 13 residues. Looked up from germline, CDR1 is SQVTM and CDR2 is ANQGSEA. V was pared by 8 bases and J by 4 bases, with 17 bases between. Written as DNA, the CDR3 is TGCAGCTCCGGCCGGGGCTTATCCACTGAAGCTTTCTTT. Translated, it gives CSSGRGLSTEAFF. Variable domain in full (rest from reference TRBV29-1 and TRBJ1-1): SAVISQKPSRDICQRGTSLTIQCQVDSQVTMMFWYRQQPGQSLTLIATANQGSEATYESGFVIDKFPISRPNLTFSTLTVSNMSPEDSSIYLCSSGRGLSTEAFFGQGTRLTVV.

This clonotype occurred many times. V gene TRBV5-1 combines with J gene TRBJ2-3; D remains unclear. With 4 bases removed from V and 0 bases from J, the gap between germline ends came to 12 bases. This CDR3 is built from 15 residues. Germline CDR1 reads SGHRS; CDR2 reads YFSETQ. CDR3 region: CASSQSGISTDTQYF. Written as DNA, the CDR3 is TGCGCCAGCAGCCAGTCTGGGATTAGCACAGATACGCAGTATTTT.

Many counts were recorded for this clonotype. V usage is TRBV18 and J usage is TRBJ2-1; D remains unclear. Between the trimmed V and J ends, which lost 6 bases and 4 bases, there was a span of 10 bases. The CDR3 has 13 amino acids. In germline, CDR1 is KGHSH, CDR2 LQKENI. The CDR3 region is CASSPGRYNEQFF. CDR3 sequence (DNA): TGTGCCAGCTCCCCCGGGCGGTACAATGAGCAGTTCTTC.

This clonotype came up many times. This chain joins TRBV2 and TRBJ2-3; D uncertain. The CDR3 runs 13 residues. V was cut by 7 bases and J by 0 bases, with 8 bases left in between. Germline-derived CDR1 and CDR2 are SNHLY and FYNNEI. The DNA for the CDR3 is TGTGCCAGCACGGCACTTAGCACAGATACGCAGTATTTT. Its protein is CASTALSTDTQYF.

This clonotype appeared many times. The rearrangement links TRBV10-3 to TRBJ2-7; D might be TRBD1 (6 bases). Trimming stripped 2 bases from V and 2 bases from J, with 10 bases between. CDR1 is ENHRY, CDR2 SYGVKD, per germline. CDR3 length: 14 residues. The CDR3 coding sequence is TGTGCCATCAGTGAGCGACAGGCTACCTACGAGCAGTACTTC. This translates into CAISERQATYEQYF.

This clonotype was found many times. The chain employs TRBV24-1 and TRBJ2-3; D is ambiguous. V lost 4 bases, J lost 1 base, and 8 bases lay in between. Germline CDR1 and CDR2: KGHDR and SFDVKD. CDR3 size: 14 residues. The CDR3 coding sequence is TGTGCCACCAGTGAAACGGCCGGCACAGATACGCAGTATTTT. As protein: CATSETAGTDTQYF.

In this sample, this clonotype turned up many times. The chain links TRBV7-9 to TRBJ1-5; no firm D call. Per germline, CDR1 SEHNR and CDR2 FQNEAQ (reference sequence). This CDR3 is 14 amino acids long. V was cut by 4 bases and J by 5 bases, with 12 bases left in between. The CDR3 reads CASSSGVVDQPQHF. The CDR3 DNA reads TGTGCCAGCAGCTCAGGAGTTGTGGATCAGCCCCAGCATTTT.

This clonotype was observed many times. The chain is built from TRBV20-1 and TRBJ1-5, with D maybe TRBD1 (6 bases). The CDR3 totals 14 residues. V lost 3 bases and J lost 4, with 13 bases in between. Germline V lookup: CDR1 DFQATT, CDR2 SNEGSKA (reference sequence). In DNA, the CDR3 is TGCAGTGCTAGTAATGGGACATATAATCAGCCCCAGCATTTT. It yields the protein CSASNGTYNQPQHF.

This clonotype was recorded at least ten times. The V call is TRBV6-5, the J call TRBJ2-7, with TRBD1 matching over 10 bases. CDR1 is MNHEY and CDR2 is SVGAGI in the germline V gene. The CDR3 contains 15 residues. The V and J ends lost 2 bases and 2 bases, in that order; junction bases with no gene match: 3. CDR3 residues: CASSYGTGAAYEQYF. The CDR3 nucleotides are TGTGCCAGCAGTTACGGGACAGGGGCCGCCTACGAGCAGTACTTC.

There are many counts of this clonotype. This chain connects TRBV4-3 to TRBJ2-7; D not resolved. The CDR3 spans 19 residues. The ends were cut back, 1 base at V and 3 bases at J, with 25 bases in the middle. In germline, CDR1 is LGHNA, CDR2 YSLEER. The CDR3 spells CASSQGIPRPRTKNYEQYF. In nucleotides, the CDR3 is TGCGCCAGCAGCCAAGGGATCCCTCGGCCCCGGACGAAAAACTACGAGCAGTACTTC.

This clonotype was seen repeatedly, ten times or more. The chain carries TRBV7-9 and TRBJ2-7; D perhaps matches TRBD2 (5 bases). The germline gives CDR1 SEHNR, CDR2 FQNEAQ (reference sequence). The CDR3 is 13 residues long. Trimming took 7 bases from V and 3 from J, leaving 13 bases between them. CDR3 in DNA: TGTGCCAGCACCTGGGGTAGCGACTACGAGCAGTACTTC. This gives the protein CASTWGSDYEQYF.

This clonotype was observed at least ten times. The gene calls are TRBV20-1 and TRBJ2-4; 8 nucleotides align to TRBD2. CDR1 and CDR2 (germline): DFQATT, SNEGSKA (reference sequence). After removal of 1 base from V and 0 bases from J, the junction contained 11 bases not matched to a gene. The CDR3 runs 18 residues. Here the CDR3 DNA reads TGCAGTGCTAGAGTCGGGGGGGCCCCACGGGTAGCCAAAAACATTCAGTACTTC. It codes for CSARVGGAPRVAKNIQYF.

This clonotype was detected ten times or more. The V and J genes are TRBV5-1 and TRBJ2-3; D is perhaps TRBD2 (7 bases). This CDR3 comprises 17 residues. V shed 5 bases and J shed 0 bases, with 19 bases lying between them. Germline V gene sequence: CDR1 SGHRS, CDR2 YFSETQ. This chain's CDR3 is CASSSDSGGQSTDTQYF. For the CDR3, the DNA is TGCGCCAGCAGTTCGGATTCGGGGGGCCAGAGCACAGATACGCAGTATTTT.

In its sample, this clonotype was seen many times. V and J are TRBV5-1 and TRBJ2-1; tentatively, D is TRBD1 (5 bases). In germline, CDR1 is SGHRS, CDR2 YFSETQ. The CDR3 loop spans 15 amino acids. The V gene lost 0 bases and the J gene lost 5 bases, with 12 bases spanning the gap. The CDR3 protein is CASSLVAGSHNEQFF. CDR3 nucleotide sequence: TGCGCCAGCAGCTTGGTGGCAGGGTCCCACAATGAGCAGTTCTTC.

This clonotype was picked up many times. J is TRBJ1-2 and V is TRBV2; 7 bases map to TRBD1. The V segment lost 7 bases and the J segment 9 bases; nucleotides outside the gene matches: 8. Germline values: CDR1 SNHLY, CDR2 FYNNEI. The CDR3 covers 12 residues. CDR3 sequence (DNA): TGTGCCAGCATGAACTTGGACAGGAGCTACACCTTC. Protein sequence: CASMNLDRSYTF.

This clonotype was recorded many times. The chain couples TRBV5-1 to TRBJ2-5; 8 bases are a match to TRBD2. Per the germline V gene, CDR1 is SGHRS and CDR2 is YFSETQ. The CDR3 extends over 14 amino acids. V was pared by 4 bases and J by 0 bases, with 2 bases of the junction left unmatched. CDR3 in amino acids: CASSPSGHQETQYF. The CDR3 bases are TGCGCCAGCAGCCCTAGCGGGCACCAAGAGACCCAGTACTTC.

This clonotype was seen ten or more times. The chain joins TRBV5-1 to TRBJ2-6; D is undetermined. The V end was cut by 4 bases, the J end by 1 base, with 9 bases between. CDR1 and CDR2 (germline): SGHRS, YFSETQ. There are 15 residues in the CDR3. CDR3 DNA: TGCGCCAGCAGCATGGAACTTTCTGGGGCCAACGTCCTGACTTTC. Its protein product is CASSMELSGANVLTF.

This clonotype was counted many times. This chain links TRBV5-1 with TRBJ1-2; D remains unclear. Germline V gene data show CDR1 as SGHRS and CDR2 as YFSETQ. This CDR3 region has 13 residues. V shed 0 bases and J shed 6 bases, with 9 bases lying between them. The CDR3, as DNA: TGCGCCAGCAGCTTGGCCCTGGAAGATGGCTACACCTTC. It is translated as CASSLALEDGYTF.

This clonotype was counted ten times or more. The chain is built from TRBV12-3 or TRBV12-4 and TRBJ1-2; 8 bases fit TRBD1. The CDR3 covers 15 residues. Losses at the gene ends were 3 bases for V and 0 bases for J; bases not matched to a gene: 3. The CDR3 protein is CASSFRDRTNYGYTF. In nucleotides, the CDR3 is TGTGCCAGCAGTTTTCGGGACAGGACTAACTATGGCTACACCTTC.

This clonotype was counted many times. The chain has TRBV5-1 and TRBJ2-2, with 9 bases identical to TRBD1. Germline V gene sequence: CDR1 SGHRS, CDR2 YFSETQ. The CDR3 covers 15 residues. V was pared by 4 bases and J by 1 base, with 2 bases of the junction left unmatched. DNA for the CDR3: TGCGCCAGCAGCGGACAGGGGATGAACACCGGGGAGCTGTTTTTT. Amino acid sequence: CASSGQGMNTGELFF.

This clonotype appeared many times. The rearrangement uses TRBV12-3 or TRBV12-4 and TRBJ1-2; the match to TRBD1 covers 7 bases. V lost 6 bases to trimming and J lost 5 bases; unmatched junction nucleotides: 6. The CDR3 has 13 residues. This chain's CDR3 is CASSPTGEYGYTF. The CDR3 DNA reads TGTGCCAGCAGCCCAACAGGGGAATATGGCTACACCTTC.

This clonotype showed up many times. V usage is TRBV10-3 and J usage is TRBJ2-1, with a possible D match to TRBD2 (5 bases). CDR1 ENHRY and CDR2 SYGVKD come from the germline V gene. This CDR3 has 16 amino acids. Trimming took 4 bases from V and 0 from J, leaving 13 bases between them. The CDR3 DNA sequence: TGTGCCATCAGTGGTTTGTCGGGGAGCTCCTACAATGAGCAGTTCTTC. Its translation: CAISGLSGSSYNEQFF.

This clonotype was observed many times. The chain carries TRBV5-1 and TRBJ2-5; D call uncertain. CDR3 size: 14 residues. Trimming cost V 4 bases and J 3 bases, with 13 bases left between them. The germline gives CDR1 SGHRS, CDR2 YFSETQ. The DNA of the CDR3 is TGCGCCAGCAGCCCCGTTGGGCAAGAAGAGACCCAGTACTTC. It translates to CASSPVGQEETQYF. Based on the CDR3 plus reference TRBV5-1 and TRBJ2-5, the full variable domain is KAGVTQTPRYLIKTRGQQVTLSCSPISGHRSVSWYQQTPGQGLQFLFEYFSETQRNKGNFPGRFSGRQFSNSRSEMNVSTLELGDSALYLCASSPVGQEETQYFGPGTRLLVL.